The source of this TCR beta chain is a study of blood T cell repertoires in COVID-19. At the level of the study: PBMCs, B-cell-depleted T cells, or T cells provided the cDNA or gDNA that made up the material.

The table lists this clone with a few counts. Authors' analysis steps: The authors estimated nucleated cell counts from reference gene primer amplification. TCRdb's table, derived via immunoSEQ multiplex PCR, lists solely in-frame clones and lacks some. That table gives V, J and clone size, and the DNA gave D and trimming. The repertoire holds approximately 180,000 clones, with 88% as singletons. The sequencing input was peripheral blood. The clonotype comes from a human donor in a cohort sampled during active COVID-19.

The CDR3 reads CASIEGTEAFF. The CDR3 DNA follows: TGTGCCAGCATCGAGGGCACTGAAGCTTTCTTT. The V call is TRBV2, the J call TRBJ1-1; unclear D gene. The CDR3 length is 11 residues. The V end was cut by 7 bases, the J end by 4 bases, with 7 bases between. CDR1 is SNHLY and CDR2 is FYNNEI in the germline V gene.